A selection of T cell receptor beta chains follows, all from one sample in a study of T cells in Graves' hyperthyroidism and ophthalmopathy. TCRdb passed the multiplex PCR reads through MiXCR, listing each CDR3 protein once. Of a few hundred thousand distinct CDR3 sequences listed, approximately 44% were seen once; the top ten hold roughly 20%. Sequenced input: peripheral blood or thyroid tissue (not recorded which). The receptors were gathered from an adult woman with Graves' disease, either hyperthyroidism or ophthalmopathy (not recorded which). The CDR3 runs from the conserved cysteine through the conserved F or W. The D gene is left open where the match is weak. Clone size is shown for a subset of rows, as once, few, many or a class of expanded clone.

d_gene: TRBD2; abundance: NA; v_gene: TRBV5-4; j_gene: TRBJ2-5; CDR3nt: TGTGCCAGCAGGACGGGACTAGCGGGAGGGCCGGGGGAGACCCAGTACTTC; CDR3aa: CASRTGLAGGPGETQYF
d_gene: NA; abundance: many; v_gene: TRBV27; j_gene: TRBJ2-2; CDR3nt: TGTGCCAGCAAGAGAACCGGGGAGCTGTTTTTT; CDR3aa: CASKRTGELFF
d_gene: TRBD1; abundance: many; v_gene: TRBV20-1; j_gene: TRBJ1-2; CDR3nt: TGCAGTGCTCCGAGATACGACGGGACAGCTACGGACTATGGCTACACCTTC; CDR3aa: CSAPRYDGTATDYGYTF
d_gene: TRBD1; abundance: NA; v_gene: TRBV20-1; j_gene: TRBJ1-6; CDR3nt: TGCAGTGCCAGCAACCAAGGGGGACAGGGCCTTTCACCCCTCCACTTT; CDR3aa: CSASNQGGQGLSPLHF
d_gene: TRBD1; abundance: NA; v_gene: TRBV7-9; j_gene: TRBJ1-1; CDR3nt: TGTGCCAGCAGCGACCCTCGACAGGGCCCTGAAGCTTTCTTT; CDR3aa: CASSDPRQGPEAFF
d_gene: TRBD1; abundance: NA; v_gene: TRBV5-4; j_gene: TRBJ2-7; CDR3nt: TGTGCCAGCAGATTGGACAGGTTTGGCGAGCAGTACTTC; CDR3aa: CASRLDRFGEQYF
d_gene: TRBD1; abundance: NA; v_gene: TRBV20-1; j_gene: TRBJ1-3; CDR3nt: TGCAGTGGGCAAGGGGGGACAGCCCTCGACACCATATATTTT; CDR3aa: CSGQGGTALDTIYF
d_gene: TRBD1; abundance: NA; v_gene: TRBV29-1; j_gene: TRBJ1-2; CDR3nt: TGCAGTTCACCTCGGACAGGGCATATAAATGGCTACACCTTC; CDR3aa: CSSPRTGHINGYTF
d_gene: NA; abundance: many; v_gene: TRBV14; j_gene: TRBJ2-2; CDR3nt: TGTGCCAGCAGCCAAACGACAGGGGAGCTGTTTTTT; CDR3aa: CASSQTTGELFF
d_gene: TRBD1; abundance: many; v_gene: TRBV20-1; j_gene: TRBJ1-5; CDR3nt: TGCAGTGCTGCCTCCGGGACAGGGCAATATCAGCCCCAGCATTTT; CDR3aa: CSAASGTGQYQPQHF
d_gene: NA; abundance: NA; v_gene: TRBV29-1; j_gene: TRBJ1-2; CDR3nt: TGCAGCGTAGCCGGGGGGGAACAAAACTATGGCTACACCTTC; CDR3aa: CSVAGGEQNYGYTF
d_gene: TRBD1; abundance: NA; v_gene: TRBV7-9; j_gene: TRBJ2-7; CDR3nt: TGTGCCAGCAGCTTGAGCCGGGACAGGGGGGTGGACGAGCAGTACTTC; CDR3aa: CASSLSRDRGVDEQYF
d_gene: NA; abundance: many; v_gene: TRBV5-1; j_gene: TRBJ2-7; CDR3nt: TGCGCCAGCAGCTCTCCCGGCTACGAGCAGTACTTC; CDR3aa: CASSSPGYEQYF
d_gene: TRBD2; abundance: NA; v_gene: TRBV11-2; j_gene: TRBJ2-4; CDR3nt: TGTGCCAGCAGTGCCTCCTCTGGCGGGGGAAACTTGGGGGCCAAAAACATTCAGTACTTC; CDR3aa: CASSASSGGGNLGAKNIQYF
d_gene: NA; abundance: NA; v_gene: TRBV7-9; j_gene: TRBJ1-2; CDR3nt: TGTGCCAGCAGCCGGAGTGCGGTCTATGGCTACACCTTC; CDR3aa: CASSRSAVYGYTF
d_gene: NA; abundance: NA; v_gene: TRBV7-8; j_gene: TRBJ2-5; CDR3nt: NA; CDR3aa: CASSFYICLAEGGAETQYF
d_gene: NA; abundance: NA; v_gene: TRBV7-2; j_gene: TRBJ2-7; CDR3nt: TGTGCCAGCAGCTTAGCGTGGTCGTTTCTCTACGAGCAGTACTTC; CDR3aa: CASSLAWSFLYEQYF
d_gene: TRBD1; abundance: NA; v_gene: TRBV5-1; j_gene: TRBJ1-2; CDR3nt: TGCGCCAGCAGCTCAGGACAGGGAGGATGGTATGGCTACACCTTC; CDR3aa: CASSSGQGGWYGYTF
d_gene: NA; abundance: NA; v_gene: TRBV15; j_gene: TRBJ1-5; CDR3nt: TGTGCCACCGCTACCTTAGAGGGGCGGAATCAGCCCCAGCATTTT; CDR3aa: CATATLEGRNQPQHF
d_gene: NA; abundance: NA; v_gene: TRBV29-1; j_gene: TRBJ2-6; CDR3nt: TGCAGCGTTGAAGGGGTAGGGGCCAACGTCCTGACTTTC; CDR3aa: CSVEGVGANVLTF
d_gene: NA; abundance: NA; v_gene: TRBV11-3; j_gene: TRBJ2-7; CDR3nt: TGTGCCAGCAGCTTAGGCACCTGGGTAAAGGAAGGCCGACAAGCACGGGACGAGCAGTACTTC; CDR3aa: CASSLGTWVKEGRQARDEQYF
d_gene: NA; abundance: NA; v_gene: TRBV3-1; j_gene: TRBJ2-7; CDR3nt: TGTGCCAGCAGCCCCCGGACTGTTCGAGGTGAAGAGCAGTACTTC; CDR3aa: CASSPRTVRGEEQYF